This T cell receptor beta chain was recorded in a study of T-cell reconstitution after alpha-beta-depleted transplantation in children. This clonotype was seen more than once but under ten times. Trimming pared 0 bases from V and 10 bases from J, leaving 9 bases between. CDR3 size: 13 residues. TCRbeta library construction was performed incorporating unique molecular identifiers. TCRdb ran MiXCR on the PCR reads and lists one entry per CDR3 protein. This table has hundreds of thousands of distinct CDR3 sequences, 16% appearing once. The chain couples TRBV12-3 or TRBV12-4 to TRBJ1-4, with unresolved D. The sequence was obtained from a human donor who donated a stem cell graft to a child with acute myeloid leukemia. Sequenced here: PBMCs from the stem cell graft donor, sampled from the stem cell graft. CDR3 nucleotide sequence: TGTGCCAGCAGTTTAGCCCCGTCGGGAAAACTGTTTTTT. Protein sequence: CASSLAPSGKLFF.